The entry below describes one T cell receptor (beta chain). Its antigen remains unknown. Trimming stripped 5 bases from V and 7 bases from J, with 14 bases between. The CDR3 runs to 13 residues. The V gene's germline CDR1 is SGHVS and CDR2 FQNEAQ. PCR used 60 Vbeta primers and 13 Jbeta primers. The table came from immunoSEQ multiplex PCR; TCRdb's copy has only in-frame clones and leaves some out. The sample includes about 140,000 clones, under 70% of them seen just once. The data were obtained in a study of cytomegalovirus exposure and HLA in healthy donors. Study outcomes and limitations: Later on, an analysis showed TCR association rates differing by HLA locus, with DRB1 the most and HLA-C the fewest. In a later analysis, specific HLA alleles were associated with 16,000 or so TCR beta sequences at a 0.05 false discovery rate. Testing in vitro showed three CMV-associated chains specific for CMV antigens.

The clonotype was recovered from a woman aged 55-69 years in good health and CMV-seronegative. The genes are TRBV7-8 and TRBJ1-2; D gene ambiguous. Sequencing was done on a sample of PBMCs. The CDR3 DNA follows: TGTGCCAGCAGCCCTCATCTCGTGGCTGGCTACACCTTC. Translating it yields CASSPHLVAGYTF.